The rows below give T cell receptor beta chains drawn from one sample of a study of blood T cell repertoires in COVID-19. TCRdb's table, derived via immunoSEQ multiplex PCR, lists solely in-frame clones and lacks some. Here the sample spans about 76,000 clones, about 87% being singletons. The sample taken for sequencing was peripheral blood. All receptors derive from a man aged 50 to 60 with active COVID-19. Both conserved end residues are part of each CDR3. The order of the fields is V gene, J gene, clone size, D gene, CDR3 DNA, CDR3 protein. A D gene is named only where the DNA matches it firmly. Where a row states a size, it is once, few, many or the class of an expanded clone; other rows omit it.

v_call: TRBV6-2/TRBV6-3; j_call: TRBJ1-2; clone_size: .; d_call: .; cdr3_nt: TGTGCCAGCAGCCTCACGGGAGCGTCCTCTTATGGCTACACCTTC; cdr3_aa: CASSLTGASSYGYTF
v_call: TRBV7-9; j_call: TRBJ2-1; clone_size: .; d_call: TRBD2; cdr3_nt: TGTGCCAGCAGCGCTACGGGGGGGCCCTCTTACAATGAGCAGTTCTTC; cdr3_aa: CASSATGGPSYNEQFF
v_call: TRBV6-5; j_call: TRBJ2-3; clone_size: .; d_call: .; cdr3_nt: TGTGCCAGCAGTTACTCCCACACAGATACGCAGTATTTT; cdr3_aa: CASSYSHTDTQYF
v_call: TRBV30; j_call: TRBJ1-2; clone_size: .; d_call: TRBD1; cdr3_nt: TGTGCCTGGAGTGCCACAGGGGGCCTCTATGGCTACACCTTC; cdr3_aa: CAWSATGGLYGYTF
v_call: TRBV18; j_call: TRBJ1-6; clone_size: once; d_call: .; cdr3_nt: TGTGCCAGCTCACCACCGGGACAACCGAGCTCCTATAATTCACCCCTCCACTTT; cdr3_aa: CASSPPGQPSSYNSPLHF
v_call: TRBV28; j_call: TRBJ2-7; clone_size: .; d_call: TRBD1; cdr3_nt: TGTGCCAGCGAGGTTGGTAAGGGACAGGGGTGGGGCGAGCAGTACTTC; cdr3_aa: CASEVGKGQGWGEQYF
v_call: TRBV3-1/TRBV3-2; j_call: TRBJ2-7; clone_size: .; d_call: .; cdr3_nt: TGTGCCAGCAGCCCAGGCGTGAGCTACGAGCAGTACTTC; cdr3_aa: CASSPGVSYEQYF
v_call: TRBV13; j_call: TRBJ2-7; clone_size: .; d_call: TRBD2; cdr3_nt: TGTGCCAGCAGCGACCTAGCGGGGGCGATCTACGAGCAGTACTTC; cdr3_aa: CASSDLAGAIYEQYF
v_call: TRBV7-9; j_call: TRBJ1-2; clone_size: .; d_call: TRBD1; cdr3_nt: TGTGCCAGCAGCTTCATCGACAGGGGGAGAGATGGCTACACCTTC; cdr3_aa: CASSFIDRGRDGYTF
v_call: TRBV7-2; j_call: TRBJ2-7; clone_size: few; d_call: TRBD2; cdr3_nt: TGTGCCAGCAGCTCGCTAGCGGGAGGGGCCTACGAGCAGTACTTC; cdr3_aa: CASSSLAGGAYEQYF
v_call: TRBV6-1; j_call: TRBJ1-1; clone_size: .; d_call: TRBD1; cdr3_nt: TGTGCCAGCAGTGACCCGCTGACAGGGCGGGAAGCTTTCTTT; cdr3_aa: CASSDPLTGREAFF
v_call: TRBV27; j_call: TRBJ2-3; clone_size: .; d_call: TRBD2; cdr3_nt: TGTGCCAGCACCTTTCGGGGGTGGACTAGCGGGAGGCAAAGCACAGATACGCAGTATTTT; cdr3_aa: CASTFRGWTSGRQSTDTQYF
v_call: TRBV7-3; j_call: TRBJ1-1; clone_size: few; d_call: TRBD1; cdr3_nt: TGTGCCAGCAGCCGGACAGGGGGTGCGGATGGAGCTTTCTTT; cdr3_aa: CASSRTGGADGAFF
v_call: TRBV19; j_call: TRBJ1-1; clone_size: once; d_call: .; cdr3_nt: TGTGCCAGTAGTGAGGCAGGGATGAACACTGAAGCTTTCTTT; cdr3_aa: CASSEAGMNTEAFF
v_call: TRBV4-3; j_call: TRBJ2-1; clone_size: .; d_call: TRBD1; cdr3_nt: TGCGCCAGCAGCACACAGGGGGACAATGAGCAGTTCTTC; cdr3_aa: CASSTQGDNEQFF
v_call: TRBV28; j_call: TRBJ1-5; clone_size: .; d_call: TRBD1; cdr3_nt: TGTGCCAGCAGCCGGGACGACAGGGGGGGATCCCAGCATTTT; cdr3_aa: CASSRDDRGGSQHF
v_call: TRBV15; j_call: TRBJ1-1; clone_size: .; d_call: .; cdr3_nt: TGTGCCACCAGCACCGGGGGAAGGGTCCTGGCCACTGAAGCTTTCTTT; cdr3_aa: CATSTGGRVLATEAFF
v_call: TRBV27; j_call: TRBJ2-1; clone_size: once; d_call: .; cdr3_nt: TGTGCCAGCAGTTTGGCCGGGACACTTGACTGGGAGCAGTTCTTC; cdr3_aa: CASSLAGTLDWEQFF
v_call: TRBV19; j_call: TRBJ2-1; clone_size: .; d_call: TRBD1; cdr3_nt: TGTGCCAGCTTTTCGGGACAGGCCTACAATGAGCAGTTCTTC; cdr3_aa: CASFSGQAYNEQFF
v_call: TRBV28; j_call: TRBJ1-1; clone_size: .; d_call: TRBD1; cdr3_nt: TGTGCCAGCAGTCCCTCGACAGGGAGCATGAACACTGAAGCTTTCTTT; cdr3_aa: CASSPSTGSMNTEAFF
v_call: TRBV29-1; j_call: TRBJ1-1; clone_size: few; d_call: .; cdr3_nt: TGCAGCGCCTCCCGGGGGGACACTGAAGCTTTCTTT; cdr3_aa: CSASRGDTEAFF
v_call: TRBV7-2; j_call: TRBJ2-1; clone_size: .; d_call: TRBD2; cdr3_nt: TGTGCCAGCAGCTCCGGGACTAGTAACGATGAGCAGTTCTTC; cdr3_aa: CASSSGTSNDEQFF
v_call: TRBV19; j_call: TRBJ2-5; clone_size: .; d_call: .; cdr3_nt: TGTGCCAGTAGTACCACAGGGAGCCAAGAGACCCAGTACTTC; cdr3_aa: CASSTTGSQETQYF
v_call: TRBV6-2/TRBV6-3; j_call: TRBJ2-1; clone_size: .; d_call: .; cdr3_nt: TGTGCCAGCAGTACAGGGCCTTCGGCCTACAATGAGCAGTTCTTC; cdr3_aa: CASSTGPSAYNEQFF
v_call: TRBV19; j_call: TRBJ2-6; clone_size: .; d_call: TRBD1; cdr3_nt: TGTGCCAGTACCGGGACAGGGACTGGGGCCAACGTCCTGACTTTC; cdr3_aa: CASTGTGTGANVLTF
v_call: TRBV2; j_call: TRBJ2-6; clone_size: .; d_call: TRBD1; cdr3_nt: TGTGCCAGCAATAGACAGGGACCGACTGGGGCCAACGTCCTGACTTTC; cdr3_aa: CASNRQGPTGANVLTF
v_call: TRBV7-9; j_call: TRBJ2-7; clone_size: .; d_call: TRBD1; cdr3_nt: TGTGCCAGCAGCTCCCGGGACAGGGGTTCTAGCGAGCAGTACTTC; cdr3_aa: CASSSRDRGSSEQYF
v_call: TRBV7-2; j_call: TRBJ1-5; clone_size: once; d_call: .; cdr3_nt: TGTGCCAGCAGCCCCCAGGCCACCGAGGGTCAGCCCCAGCATTTT; cdr3_aa: CASSPQATEGQPQHF
v_call: TRBV19; j_call: TRBJ1-2; clone_size: .; d_call: .; cdr3_nt: TGTGCCAGTAGTATCACAGGGACCAACTATGGCTACACCTTC; cdr3_aa: CASSITGTNYGYTF
v_call: TRBV24-1; j_call: TRBJ1-2; clone_size: .; d_call: TRBD1; cdr3_nt: TGTGCCACCAGTGATTCCGTTGACAGGGGGCTCGAGGGCTACACCTTC; cdr3_aa: CATSDSVDRGLEGYTF
v_call: TRBV7-2; j_call: TRBJ2-3; clone_size: .; d_call: .; cdr3_nt: TGTGCCAGCAGCTTAGGAGGGAGAGATACGCAGTATTTT; cdr3_aa: CASSLGGRDTQYF
v_call: TRBV9; j_call: TRBJ2-7; clone_size: .; d_call: .; cdr3_nt: TGTGCCAGCAGCCCCCTGGGGCCCGAGTACGAGCAGTACTTC; cdr3_aa: CASSPLGPEYEQYF
v_call: TRBV5-1; j_call: TRBJ2-3; clone_size: .; d_call: TRBD1; cdr3_nt: TGCGCCAGCAGCTTGGCGGGACAGGGCACAGATACGCAGTATTTT; cdr3_aa: CASSLAGQGTDTQYF
v_call: TRBV7-9; j_call: TRBJ2-5; clone_size: .; d_call: .; cdr3_nt: TGTGCCAGCAGCTTAGCGGTCAGCCAAGAGACCCAGTACTTC; cdr3_aa: CASSLAVSQETQYF
v_call: TRBV19; j_call: TRBJ1-5; clone_size: .; d_call: TRBD1; cdr3_nt: TGTGCCAGTAGCTTATGGGACAGGGGGCGAAATCAGCCCCAGCATTTT; cdr3_aa: CASSLWDRGRNQPQHF
v_call: TRBV7-2; j_call: TRBJ1-5; clone_size: .; d_call: .; cdr3_nt: TGTGCCAGCAGCTTAGCTCAGGGAATGGGGCAGCCCCAGCATTTT; cdr3_aa: CASSLAQGMGQPQHF
v_call: TRBV29-1; j_call: TRBJ2-1; clone_size: .; d_call: TRBD2; cdr3_nt: TGCAGCGCATTCGGGACTAGCGGGAACCACAATGAGCAGTTCTTC; cdr3_aa: CSAFGTSGNHNEQFF
v_call: TRBV30; j_call: TRBJ1-1; clone_size: .; d_call: .; cdr3_nt: TGTGCCTGGAGTATAATCGCGGAGAACACTGAAGCTTTCTTT; cdr3_aa: CAWSIIAENTEAFF
v_call: TRBV5-6; j_call: TRBJ2-7; clone_size: .; d_call: .; cdr3_nt: TGTGCCAGCAGCTTGAACACCTACGAGCAGTACTTC; cdr3_aa: CASSLNTYEQYF
v_call: TRBV5-6; j_call: TRBJ2-3; clone_size: .; d_call: .; cdr3_nt: TGTGCCAGCTTCGACGGGGATACGCAGTATTTT; cdr3_aa: CASFDGDTQYF
v_call: TRBV7-9; j_call: TRBJ1-4; clone_size: .; d_call: .; cdr3_nt: TGTGCCAGCAGCTTAGGGACAACGATTGGGGAAAAACTGTTTTTT; cdr3_aa: CASSLGTTIGEKLFF
v_call: TRBV28; j_call: TRBJ2-5; clone_size: .; d_call: TRBD2; cdr3_nt: TGTGCCAGCAGTCGCGGACTAGCGCAAGAGACCCAGTACTTC; cdr3_aa: CASSRGLAQETQYF
v_call: TRBV5-1; j_call: TRBJ1-3; clone_size: .; d_call: TRBD1; cdr3_nt: TGCGCCAGCAGCTCCTGGACAGGTTCGGGAAACACCATATATTTT; cdr3_aa: CASSSWTGSGNTIYF
v_call: TRBV7-2; j_call: TRBJ1-5; clone_size: .; d_call: TRBD1; cdr3_nt: TGTGCCAGCAGCGAGAGGACAGGGAATCAGCCCCAGCATTTT; cdr3_aa: CASSERTGNQPQHF
v_call: TRBV28; j_call: TRBJ2-3; clone_size: .; d_call: TRBD1; cdr3_nt: TGTGCCAGCAGTACTAGGGACAGGGCAAAAGATACGCAGTATTTT; cdr3_aa: CASSTRDRAKDTQYF
v_call: TRBV6-5; j_call: TRBJ2-5; clone_size: .; d_call: .; cdr3_nt: TGTGCCAGCAGTTCGTACCAAGAGACCCAGTACTTC; cdr3_aa: CASSSYQETQYF
v_call: TRBV7-2; j_call: TRBJ2-1; clone_size: .; d_call: .; cdr3_nt: TGTGCCAGCAGCTTAGTATTAGGGGGTGATGAGCAGTTCTTC; cdr3_aa: CASSLVLGGDEQFF
v_call: TRBV30; j_call: TRBJ1-4; clone_size: .; d_call: .; cdr3_nt: TGTGCCTGGAGGCCTACAGGGAATGAAAAACTGTTTTTT; cdr3_aa: CAWRPTGNEKLFF
v_call: TRBV15; j_call: TRBJ1-1; clone_size: .; d_call: .; cdr3_nt: TGTGCCACCAGCAGAGGAGACGATGGGGCGGCTGGCACTGAGGCTTTCTTT; cdr3_aa: CATSRGDDGAAGTEAFF
v_call: TRBV9; j_call: TRBJ1-2; clone_size: .; d_call: .; cdr3_nt: TGTGCCAGCAGTCTCCAGGAGGGTGGTGGCTACACCTTC; cdr3_aa: CASSLQEGGGYTF
v_call: TRBV9; j_call: TRBJ2-7; clone_size: .; d_call: .; cdr3_nt: TGTGCCAGCAGCGTTTTTGGGGGCGATGGGTACGAGCAGTACTTC; cdr3_aa: CASSVFGGDGYEQYF